Listed below are T cell receptor beta chains from one sample, sequenced in a study of blood T cell repertoires in COVID-19. Using immunoSEQ multiplex PCR, the repertoire was profiled, and TCRdb retains in-frame clones only, with some absent. The top ten clones hold about 9% of a sample with some 220,000 clones, roughly 84% of them seen once. The sample consisted of peripheral blood. These receptors were collected from a man between 45 and 60 years old with active or convalescent COVID-19. Both conserved end residues are part of each CDR3. D genes are given only for firm matches. Expanded clones get a size class; other rows say once, few or many, or leave the size out.

.	TRBV25-1	TRBJ2-1	.	TGTGCCAGCAGCCAGACGGGAGCCTCCAATGAGCAGTTCTTC	CASSQTGASNEQFF
.	TRBV12-3/TRBV12-4	TRBJ2-4	.	TGTGCCAGCAGTTTGGCAGGGAACATTCAGTACTTC	CASSLAGNIQYF
.	TRBV5-4	TRBJ2-2	.	TGTGCCAGCAGCCCAGACACCGGGGAGCTGTTTTTT	CASSPDTGELFF
.	TRBV28	TRBJ1-2	.	TGTGCCAGCAGTGATGGGGCACAGGATAACTATGGCTACACCTTC	CASSDGAQDNYGYTF
.	TRBV6-6	TRBJ2-5	.	TGTGCCAGCAGTTCAGGGTTGGGGGGCCAAGAGACCCAGTACTTC	CASSSGLGGQETQYF
.	TRBV14	TRBJ1-3	TRBD1	TGTGCCAGCAGCCAAATCGGGCAGGGGGCTTATGGAAACACCATATATTTT	CASSQIGQGAYGNTIYF
once	TRBV6-5	TRBJ2-4	.	TGTGCCAGCAGTTACTCGCTTCAGTCAGCCAAAAACATTCAGTACTTC	CASSYSLQSAKNIQYF
.	TRBV7-3	TRBJ2-2	.	TGTGCCAGCAGCTTAATTGCGGGCACCGGGGAGCTGTTTTTT	CASSLIAGTGELFF
.	TRBV7-3	TRBJ2-2	TRBD2	TGTGCCAGCAGCTTAACCGGGGGGGCGACCACCGGGGAGCTGTTTTTT	CASSLTGGATTGELFF
once	TRBV6-2/TRBV6-3	TRBJ2-3	TRBD2	TGTGCCAGCAGTTACTCGAGTCCAGCGGGGGCTGCTATCACAGATACGCAGTATTTT	CASSYSSPAGAAITDTQYF
.	TRBV20-1	TRBJ2-7	TRBD2	TGCAGTGCCGGGACTAGCTCCGAGCAGTACTTC	CSAGTSSEQYF
few	TRBV6-6	TRBJ2-1	TRBD2	TGTGCCAGCAGTTACTTAGCGGGAGACTCCTACAATGAGCAGTTCTTC	CASSYLAGDSYNEQFF
.	TRBV5-1	TRBJ2-7	.	TGCGCCAGCAGCCCGGACTCGTCCTACGAGCAGTACTTC	CASSPDSSYEQYF
.	TRBV19	TRBJ1-5	.	TGTGCCAGTAGTATAGATCTGGGGGAGGGTCAGCCCCAGCATTTT	CASSIDLGEGQPQHF
.	TRBV2	TRBJ1-2	.	TGTGCCAGCATGCGGGAGAGTAACAACTATGGCTACACCTTC	CASMRESNNYGYTF
.	TRBV2	TRBJ1-1	.	TGTGCCAGCAGGCCCGGGAAGAACACTGAAGCTTTCTTT	CASRPGKNTEAFF
.	TRBV3-1/TRBV3-2	TRBJ2-5	.	TGTGCCAGCAGCCAAGGCGGGACCCTCGGGGAGACCCAGTACTTC	CASSQGGTLGETQYF
few	TRBV3-1/TRBV3-2	TRBJ2-2	TRBD2	TGTGCCAGCAGCCCGACTAGCGGGAGAGGGTTGGCCGGGGAGCTGTTTTTT	CASSPTSGRGLAGELFF
.	TRBV4-2	TRBJ1-1	.	TGTGCCAGCAGCCAAGCAACAGGTGCATTGGCTTTCTTT	CASSQATGALAFF
once	TRBV27	TRBJ2-2	TRBD2	TGTGCCAGCACTTCCGCTAATAGCGGGGTTTCCGGGGAGCTGTTTTTT	CASTSANSGVSGELFF
.	TRBV9	TRBJ2-3	TRBD1	TGTGCCAGCAGCGTAGGACTTAGGACAGGGGTAATCACAGATACGCAGTATTTT	CASSVGLRTGVITDTQYF
.	TRBV19	TRBJ1-5	.	TGTGCCAGTAGCCCAAGCAGGCGTTTCGATCAGCCCCAGCATTTT	CASSPSRRFDQPQHF
few	TRBV5-1	TRBJ2-5	TRBD2	TGCGCCAGCAGCACCTGGGGGGGTACCAGAGGGGCCCAGTACTTC	CASSTWGGTRGAQYF
few	TRBV11-2	TRBJ1-2	.	TGTGCCAGCAGCTCCACAGGGATTGGCTACACCTTC	CASSSTGIGYTF
.	TRBV6-5	TRBJ2-7	.	TGTGCCAGCAGTTACGGCGGCTCTACCCACTACGAGCAGTACTTC	CASSYGGSTHYEQYF
.	TRBV19	TRBJ2-1	TRBD2	TGTGCCAGTAGCAGCGGGGCGCATGAGCAGTTCTTC	CASSSGAHEQFF
.	TRBV2	TRBJ2-3	.	TGTGCCAGCAGTGAAAGGGGGATGGGCACAGATACGCAGTATTTT	CASSERGMGTDTQYF
once	TRBV6-5	TRBJ1-3	TRBD1	TGTGCCAGCAGGACAGGGGCTCAGGGAAACACCATATATTTT	CASRTGAQGNTIYF
once	TRBV7-3	TRBJ2-5	TRBD2	TGTGCCAGCATCCCGGAGACCCCGGGACTAGCGCCTCTAGAGACCCAGTACTTC	CASIPETPGLAPLETQYF
.	TRBV18	TRBJ2-2	.	TGTGCCAGCTCAGCAAGACAGACGACCGGGGAGCTGTTTTTT	CASSARQTTGELFF
.	TRBV6-6	TRBJ2-1	.	TGTGCCAGCAGGCCACTAGTATCGCTTTACAATGAGCAGTTCTTC	CASRPLVSLYNEQFF
.	TRBV30	TRBJ1-2	TRBD1	TGTGCCTGGAGTTCGGTACAGGGGGCTGGAGGCTACACCTTC	CAWSSVQGAGGYTF
.	TRBV3-1/TRBV3-2	TRBJ2-1	.	TGTGCCAGCAGCCAAGGTTTGACGGGAGCTCACAATGAGCAGTTCTTC	CASSQGLTGAHNEQFF
.	TRBV6-5	TRBJ2-5	.	TGTGCCAGCAGTTACTCGGGAGGCACGTACCAAGAGACCCAGTACTTC	CASSYSGGTYQETQYF
.	TRBV19	TRBJ1-5	TRBD1	TGTGCCAGTAGTATCTACGGACAGGGAAATCAGCCCCAGCATTTT	CASSIYGQGNQPQHF
.	TRBV7-7	TRBJ2-7	.	TGTGCCAGCAGCTTAGGTACAGGTAGCTCCTACGAGCAGTACTTC	CASSLGTGSSYEQYF
.	TRBV28	TRBJ2-2	TRBD2	TGTGCCAGCAGTCCCCTTTCAGGACTAGCGGGTACAGGGGAGCTGTTTTTT	CASSPLSGLAGTGELFF
.	TRBV18	TRBJ1-6	.	TGTGCCAGCTCCCAACAGGGCCTCCTTTTCAATTCACCCCTCCACTTT	CASSQQGLLFNSPLHF
.	TRBV5-1	TRBJ1-1	.	TGCGCCAGCAGCACGAGGGGAGGGATGAACACTGAAGCTTTCTTT	CASSTRGGMNTEAFF
.	TRBV11-2	TRBJ1-5	.	TGTGCCAGCAGCTTAGATTTGGGGGACTCCCAGCATTTT	CASSLDLGDSQHF
.	TRBV7-9	TRBJ2-5	.	TGTGCCAGCAGCCCCTGGCCCGGGGACACCCAGGAGACCCAGTACTTC	CASSPWPGDTQETQYF
few	TRBV18	TRBJ2-5	.	TGTGCCAGCTCACCGACAGACTTAGAGACCCAGTACTTC	CASSPTDLETQYF
.	TRBV6-5	TRBJ1-2	.	TGTGCCAGCAGGGGCATCTTCGACGGCTACACCTTC	CASRGIFDGYTF
.	TRBV4-1	TRBJ2-3	TRBD1	TGCGCCAGCAGTCTTAGGACAGGACGAGTAGGGGATACGCAGTATTTT	CASSLRTGRVGDTQYF
once	TRBV4-3	TRBJ2-1	TRBD1	TGCGCCAGCAGCCAGGGGACAGGGAGGCCCTACAATGAGCAGTTCTTC	CASSQGTGRPYNEQFF
few	TRBV18	TRBJ1-2	.	TGTGCCAGCTCACCAGTAGGGTTAGAGGGCTATGGCTACACCTTC	CASSPVGLEGYGYTF
.	TRBV6-1	TRBJ2-4	.	TGTGCCAGCAGTGAATCGGTGGCAGGTATAATAGCCAAAAACATTCAGTACTTC	CASSESVAGIIAKNIQYF
.	TRBV25-1	TRBJ1-2	.	TGTGCCAGCAGTGAATATAATCGGGGGCGGGAGGGCTACACCTTC	CASSEYNRGREGYTF
.	TRBV29-1	TRBJ2-1	TRBD2	TGCAGCGTCCCTGGACTAGCTGCGTTCGGCTCCTACAATGAGCAGTTCTTC	CSVPGLAAFGSYNEQFF
few	TRBV10-3	TRBJ2-7	.	TGTGCCATCAGTCGTGAATGGGGCTCCTCCTACGAGCAGTACTTC	CAISREWGSSYEQYF